This T cell receptor (beta chain) appears in the sequencing data of a study of glioma-infiltrating T cells. The CDR3 is 14 amino acids. Germline CDR1 MDHEN, CDR2 SYDVKM. About this clonotype itself: Compared with germline, one end of the junction differs, possibly owing to a read error.

Amplification of TCR alpha and beta CDR3 regions from RNA used iRepertoire nested multiplex PCR. TCRdb re-derived calls from the multiplex PCR reads in MiXCR, one entry per CDR3 protein. This repertoire shows 160,000 or so distinct CDR3 sequences, more than 35% found once; its top ten account for around 5.3%. J is TRBJ1-5 and V is TRBV28; D gene uncertain. This clonotype was obtained from a human donor with low-grade glioma or glioblastoma, undergoing nonglioma brain surgery, or in good health (not recorded which). The sample consisted of glioma tissue, nonneoplastic brain tissue, or PBMCs (not recorded which). CDR3 sequence (DNA): TGTGCCAACAGTTTGGCCGGAGTCAATCAACCCCAGCATTTT. Translated: CANSLAGVNQPQHF. Full variable domain (outside the CDR3, taken from reference TRBV28 and TRBJ1-5): DVKVTQSSRYLVKRTGEKVFLECVQDMDHENMFWYRQDPGLGLRLIYFSYDVKMKEKGDIPEGYSVSREKKERFSLILESASTNQTSMYLCANSLAGVNQPQHFGDGTRLSIL.